A selection of T cell receptor beta chains follows, all from one sample in a study of blood T cell repertoires in COVID-19. The assay was immunoSEQ multiplex PCR, and TCRdb's table has in-frame clones only and misses some. Among approximately 150,000 clones listed, 88% were seen once. The sample consisted of peripheral blood. The receptor source for this set is a woman aged 60-75 years with acute or convalescent COVID-19. Each CDR3 is given with its conserved first and last residue. The D gene is left open where the match is weak.

d_call: .
cdr3_length: 13
v_call: TRBV18
j_call: TRBJ1-1
cdr3_aa: CASSPTRNTEAFF

d_call: TRBD1
cdr3_length: 15
v_call: TRBV28
j_call: TRBJ1-2
cdr3_aa: CASSFGAGGGYGYTF

d_call: .
cdr3_length: 15
v_call: TRBV18
j_call: TRBJ1-1
cdr3_aa: CASSPVGSSSTEAFF

d_call: TRBD2
cdr3_length: 17
v_call: TRBV12-5
j_call: TRBJ2-1
cdr3_aa: CASGSGTSGGSYNEQFF

d_call: TRBD1
cdr3_length: 15
v_call: TRBV2
j_call: TRBJ1-1
cdr3_aa: CASRTGTGADTEAFF

d_call: .
cdr3_length: 16
v_call: TRBV5-1
j_call: TRBJ1-3
cdr3_aa: CASSQGGTGAGNTIYF

d_call: TRBD1
cdr3_length: 14
v_call: TRBV19
j_call: TRBJ1-1
cdr3_aa: CASTKRGQGYEAFF

d_call: .
cdr3_length: 13
v_call: TRBV4-1
j_call: TRBJ1-1
cdr3_aa: CGSRSVSNTEAFF

d_call: .
cdr3_length: 13
v_call: TRBV10-3
j_call: TRBJ1-1
cdr3_aa: CAILQGLNTEAFF

d_call: .
cdr3_length: 14
v_call: TRBV30
j_call: TRBJ2-5
cdr3_aa: CAWGGDRIQETQYF

d_call: .
cdr3_length: 14
v_call: TRBV7-8
j_call: TRBJ2-7
cdr3_aa: CASSLDRVGGEQYF

d_call: .
cdr3_length: 15
v_call: TRBV24-1
j_call: TRBJ1-5
cdr3_aa: CATLAGLMGNQPQHF

d_call: TRBD2
cdr3_length: 18
v_call: TRBV13
j_call: TRBJ2-5
cdr3_aa: CASSQGGLAGFQRETQYF

d_call: TRBD1
cdr3_length: 14
v_call: TRBV28
j_call: TRBJ2-5
cdr3_aa: CASSFDRVQETQYF

d_call: .
cdr3_length: 14
v_call: TRBV6-5
j_call: TRBJ2-1
cdr3_aa: CASRPSAAYNEQFF

d_call: TRBD2
cdr3_length: 15
v_call: TRBV28
j_call: TRBJ2-3
cdr3_aa: CASSLWVAGADTQYF

d_call: .
cdr3_length: 15
v_call: TRBV19
j_call: TRBJ1-1
cdr3_aa: CASVDVLRGWTEAFF

d_call: TRBD1
cdr3_length: 16
v_call: TRBV10-3
j_call: TRBJ1-1
cdr3_aa: CAISETGQGPNTEAFF